Sequencing of this TCR beta chain was carried out in a study of cytomegalovirus exposure and HLA in healthy donors. It was with 60 Vbeta and 13 Jbeta primers that the PCR ran. In the original processing: Later, about 80 million unique TCR beta chains were counted in an analysis, and some 10 million of them were shared. This table comes from immunoSEQ multiplex PCR, and its TCRdb copy is limited to in-frame clones, with some not included. The D gene and trimming were derived from the DNA, and the V and J assignments and clone size from that table. The sample holds about 170,000 clones, 65% to 85% seen once. CDR3 size: 15 residues. Germline-derived CDR1 and CDR2 are SGHRS and YFSETQ. V gave up 2 bases and J gave up 8 bases; unmatched junction bases: 9. As regards this clone: Its antigen is still unknown.

Study outcomes and limitations: Common viral pathogens seemed, in a later analysis, to connect with several of the most significant clusters.

What was sequenced was PBMCs. This chain joins TRBV5-1 and TRBJ2-3, with TRBD1 matching 9 bases. This clonotype originated in a man aged 35-49 years in good health and CMV-seropositive. CDR3 region: CASSFRDRVQGTQYF. The CDR3 DNA reads TGCGCCAGCAGCTTCCGGGACAGGGTGCAGGGTACGCAGTATTTT.